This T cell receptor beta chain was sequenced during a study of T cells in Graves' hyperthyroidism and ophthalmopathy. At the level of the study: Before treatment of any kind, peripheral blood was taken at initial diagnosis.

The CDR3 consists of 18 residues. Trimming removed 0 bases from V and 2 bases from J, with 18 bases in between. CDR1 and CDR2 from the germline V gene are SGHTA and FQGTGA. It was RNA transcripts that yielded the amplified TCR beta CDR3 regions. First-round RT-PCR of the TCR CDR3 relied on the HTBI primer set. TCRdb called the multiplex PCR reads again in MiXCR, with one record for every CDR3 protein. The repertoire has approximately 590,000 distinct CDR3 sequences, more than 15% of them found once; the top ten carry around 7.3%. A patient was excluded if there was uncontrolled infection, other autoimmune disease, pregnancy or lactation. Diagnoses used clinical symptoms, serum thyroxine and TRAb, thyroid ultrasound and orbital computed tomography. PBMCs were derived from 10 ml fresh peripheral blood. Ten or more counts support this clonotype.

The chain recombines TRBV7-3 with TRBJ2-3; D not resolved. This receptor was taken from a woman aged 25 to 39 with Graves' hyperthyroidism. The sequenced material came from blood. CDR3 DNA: TGTGCCAGCAGCTTAACGTATCGGGTACCCCTATCCACAGATACGCAGTATTTT. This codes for CASSLTYRVPLSTDTQYF.